The TCR beta chain described here comes from a study of cytomegalovirus exposure and HLA in healthy donors. The CDR3 runs to 14 residues. V lost 3 bases and J 9 bases, leaving 18 bases between the germline ends. CDR1 and CDR2 from the germline V gene are GTSNPN and SVGIG (reference sequence). 60 Vbeta and 13 Jbeta primers were used in PCR. Sequencing used immunoSEQ multiplex PCR; TCRdb keeps in-frame clones, though not all of them. Of over 95,000 clones detected, about 80% appear once; the ten largest clones hold 10% to 15%. Study observations and caveats: What a later analysis reportedly showed was that an Asian-associated ancestry cluster had fewer N-insertions than the roughly 670-donor mean.

This clone was recorded once. The antigen is not known. This sequence originates from a woman between 40 and 55 years old in good health and CMV-seropositive. This chain links TRBV30 with TRBJ2-1; a weak D match, TRBD2 (6 bases). Sequencing was done on a sample of PBMCs. CDR3 bases: TGTGCCTGGAGCCGACTAGTTTACACCGGTGAGCAGTTCTTC. It specifies CAWSRLVYTGEQFF.